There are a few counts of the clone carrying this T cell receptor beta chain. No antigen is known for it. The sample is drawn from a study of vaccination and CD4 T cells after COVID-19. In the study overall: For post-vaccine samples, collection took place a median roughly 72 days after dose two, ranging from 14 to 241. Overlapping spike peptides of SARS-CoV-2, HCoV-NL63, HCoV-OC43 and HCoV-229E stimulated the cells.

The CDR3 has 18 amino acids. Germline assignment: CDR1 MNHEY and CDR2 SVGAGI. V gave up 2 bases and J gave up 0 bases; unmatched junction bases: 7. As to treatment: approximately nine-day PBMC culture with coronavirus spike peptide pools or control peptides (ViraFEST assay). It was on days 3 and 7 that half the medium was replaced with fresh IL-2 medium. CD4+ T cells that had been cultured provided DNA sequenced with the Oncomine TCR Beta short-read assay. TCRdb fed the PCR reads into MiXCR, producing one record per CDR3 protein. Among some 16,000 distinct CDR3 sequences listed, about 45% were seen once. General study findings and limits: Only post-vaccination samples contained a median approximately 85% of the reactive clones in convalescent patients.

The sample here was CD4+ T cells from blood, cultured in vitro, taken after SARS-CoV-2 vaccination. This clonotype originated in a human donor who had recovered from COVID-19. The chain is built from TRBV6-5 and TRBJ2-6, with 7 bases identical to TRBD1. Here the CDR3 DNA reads TGTGCCAGCAGTTACCACGGGACAGCATACTCTGGGGCCAACGTCCTGACTTTC. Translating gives CASSYHGTAYSGANVLTF.